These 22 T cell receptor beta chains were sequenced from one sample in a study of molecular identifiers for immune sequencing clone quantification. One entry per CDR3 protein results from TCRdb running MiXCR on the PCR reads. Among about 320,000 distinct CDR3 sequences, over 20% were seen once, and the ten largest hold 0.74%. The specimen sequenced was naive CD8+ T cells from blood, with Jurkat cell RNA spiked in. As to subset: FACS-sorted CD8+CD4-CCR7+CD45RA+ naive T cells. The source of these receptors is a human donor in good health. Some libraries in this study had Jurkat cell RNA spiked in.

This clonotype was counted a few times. The CDR3: CASTPDGYEQYF. The DNA for the CDR3 is TGTGCCAGTACCCCGGACGGCTACGAGCAGTACTTC. This sequence joins TRBV19 and TRBJ2-7; D is unclear. The CDR3 spans 12 residues. CDR1 and CDR2 (germline): LNHDA, SQIVND (reference sequence). Trimming left V 7 bases short and J 3 bases short, with 10 bases between.

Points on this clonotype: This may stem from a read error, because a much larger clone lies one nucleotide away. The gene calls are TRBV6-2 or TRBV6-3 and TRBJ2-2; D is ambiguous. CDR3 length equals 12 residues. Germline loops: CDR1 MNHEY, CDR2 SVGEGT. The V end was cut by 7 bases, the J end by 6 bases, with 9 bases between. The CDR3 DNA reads TGTGCCAGCACCTCCCTCCCCGGGGAGCTGTTTTTT. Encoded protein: CASTSLPGELFF.

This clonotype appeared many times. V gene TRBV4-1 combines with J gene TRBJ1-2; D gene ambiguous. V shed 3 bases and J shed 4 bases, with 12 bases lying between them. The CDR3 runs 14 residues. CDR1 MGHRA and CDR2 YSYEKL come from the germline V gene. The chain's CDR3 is CASSQAWESYGYTF. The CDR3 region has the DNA TGCGCCAGCAGCCAGGCATGGGAGTCCTATGGCTACACCTTC.

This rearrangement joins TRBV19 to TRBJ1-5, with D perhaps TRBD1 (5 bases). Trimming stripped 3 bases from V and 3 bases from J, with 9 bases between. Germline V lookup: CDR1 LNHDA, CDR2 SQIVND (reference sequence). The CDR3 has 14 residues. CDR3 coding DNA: TGTGCCAGTAGTATGATGGACAACAATCAGCCCCAGCATTTT. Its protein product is CASSMMDNNQPQHF.

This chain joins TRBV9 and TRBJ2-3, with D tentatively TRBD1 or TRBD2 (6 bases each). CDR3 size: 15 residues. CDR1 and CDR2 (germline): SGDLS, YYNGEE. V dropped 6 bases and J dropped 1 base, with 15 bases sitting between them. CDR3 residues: CASNTNRGGTDTQYF. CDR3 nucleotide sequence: TGTGCCAGCAACACCAATAGGGGGGGCACAGATACGCAGTATTTT.

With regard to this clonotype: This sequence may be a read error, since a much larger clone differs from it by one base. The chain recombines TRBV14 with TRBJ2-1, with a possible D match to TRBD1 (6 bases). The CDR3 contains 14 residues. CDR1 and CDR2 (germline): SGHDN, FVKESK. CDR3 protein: CASSHGDTAGGQSF. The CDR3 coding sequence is TGTGCCAGCAGCCATGGGGACACGGCTGGTGGGCAGTCCTTC.

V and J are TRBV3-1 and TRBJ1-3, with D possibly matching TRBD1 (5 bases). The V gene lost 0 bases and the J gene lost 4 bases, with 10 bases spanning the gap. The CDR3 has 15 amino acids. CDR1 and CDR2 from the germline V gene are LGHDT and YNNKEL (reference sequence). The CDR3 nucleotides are TGTGCCAGCAGCCAAGATCGGGGGGAGGGAAACACCATATATTTT. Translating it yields CASSQDRGEGNTIYF.

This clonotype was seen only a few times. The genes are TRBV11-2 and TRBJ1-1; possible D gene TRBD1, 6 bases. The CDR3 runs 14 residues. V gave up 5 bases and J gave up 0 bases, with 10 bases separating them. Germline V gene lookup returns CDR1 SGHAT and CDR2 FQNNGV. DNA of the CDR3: TGTGCCAGCAGCCCGGACAGCTTGAACACTGAAGCTTTCTTT. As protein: CASSPDSLNTEAFF.

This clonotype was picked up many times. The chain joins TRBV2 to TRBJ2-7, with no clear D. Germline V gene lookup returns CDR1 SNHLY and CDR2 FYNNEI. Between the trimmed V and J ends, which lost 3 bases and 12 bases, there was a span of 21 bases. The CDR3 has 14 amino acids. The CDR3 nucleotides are TGTGCCAGCAGTGACACCCGGACCCCGCTCGGGCGGTACTTC. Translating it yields CASSDTRTPLGRYF.

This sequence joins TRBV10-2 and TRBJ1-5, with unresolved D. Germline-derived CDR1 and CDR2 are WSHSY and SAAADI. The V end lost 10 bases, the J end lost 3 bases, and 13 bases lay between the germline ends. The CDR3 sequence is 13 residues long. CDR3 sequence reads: CATAEGYNQPQHF. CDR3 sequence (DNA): TGCGCCACCGCTGAGGGCTACAATCAGCCCCAGCATTTT.

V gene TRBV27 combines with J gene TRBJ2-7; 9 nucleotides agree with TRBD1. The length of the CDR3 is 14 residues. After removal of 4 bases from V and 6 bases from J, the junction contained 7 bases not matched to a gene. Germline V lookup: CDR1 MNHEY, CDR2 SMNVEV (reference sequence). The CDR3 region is CASSSTGGSSEQYF. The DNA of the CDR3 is TGTGCCAGCAGTTCGACAGGGGGATCCAGCGAGCAGTACTTC.

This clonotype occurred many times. CDR3 sequence: CASSHRGDTEAFF. The CDR3 bases are TGTGCCAGCAGCCATAGGGGAGACACTGAAGCTTTCTTT. V and J are TRBV7-6 and TRBJ1-1, with a possible D match to TRBD1 (5 bases). The CDR3 consists of 13 residues. The germline V gene has CDR1 SGHVS and CDR2 FNYEAQ. The V gene lost 5 bases and the J gene lost 3 bases, with 10 bases spanning the gap.

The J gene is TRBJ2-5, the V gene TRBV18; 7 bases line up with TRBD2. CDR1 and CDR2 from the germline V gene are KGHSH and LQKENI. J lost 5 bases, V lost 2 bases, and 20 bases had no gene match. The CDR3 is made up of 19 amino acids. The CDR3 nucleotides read TGTGCCAGCTCACCAAAAGGGGAGGGTTCGATCGACACCGGGGAGACCCAGTACTTC. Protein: CASSPKGEGSIDTGETQYF. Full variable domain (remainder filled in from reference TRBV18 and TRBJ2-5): NAGVMQNPRHLVRRRGQEARLRCSPMKGHSHVYWYRQLPEEGLKFMVYLQKENIIDESGMPKERFSAEFPKEGPSILRIQQVVRGDSAAYFCASSPKGEGSIDTGETQYFGPGTRLLVL.

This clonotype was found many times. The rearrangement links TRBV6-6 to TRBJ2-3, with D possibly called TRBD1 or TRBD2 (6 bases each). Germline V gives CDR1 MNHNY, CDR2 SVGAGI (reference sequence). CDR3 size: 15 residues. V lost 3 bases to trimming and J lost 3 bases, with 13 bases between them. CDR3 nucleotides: TGTGCCAGCAGTTATGGGGGCGGGACAACAGATACGCAGTATTTT. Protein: CASSYGGGTTDTQYF.

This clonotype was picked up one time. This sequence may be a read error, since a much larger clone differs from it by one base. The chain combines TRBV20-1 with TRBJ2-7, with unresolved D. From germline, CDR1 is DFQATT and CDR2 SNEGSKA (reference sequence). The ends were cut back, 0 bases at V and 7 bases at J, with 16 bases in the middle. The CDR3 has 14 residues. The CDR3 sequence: CSARDLWRTGEQYF. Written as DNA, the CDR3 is TGCAGTGCTAGAGATCTGTGGCGGACCGGGGAGCAGTACTTC.

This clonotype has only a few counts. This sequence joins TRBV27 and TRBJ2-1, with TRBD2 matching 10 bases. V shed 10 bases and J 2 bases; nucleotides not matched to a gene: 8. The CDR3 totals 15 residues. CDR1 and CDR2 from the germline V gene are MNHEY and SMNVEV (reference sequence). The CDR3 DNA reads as TGTGCCACCCAAACCGGGACTAGCGCCTACAATGAGCAGTTCTTC. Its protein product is CATQTGTSAYNEQFF.

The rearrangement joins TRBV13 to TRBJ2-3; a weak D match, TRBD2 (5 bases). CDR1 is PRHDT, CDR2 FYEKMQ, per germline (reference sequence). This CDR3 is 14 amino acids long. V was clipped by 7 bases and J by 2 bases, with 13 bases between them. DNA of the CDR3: TGTGCCAGCAACCACCGGGGATACACAGATACGCAGTATTTT. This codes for CASNHRGYTDTQYF.

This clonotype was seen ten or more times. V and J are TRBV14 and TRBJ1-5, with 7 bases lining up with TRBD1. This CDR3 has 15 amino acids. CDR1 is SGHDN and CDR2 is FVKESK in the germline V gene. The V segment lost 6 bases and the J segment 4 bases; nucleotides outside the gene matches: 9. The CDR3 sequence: CASRSRGRRNQPQHF. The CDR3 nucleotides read TGTGCCAGCAGAAGCAGGGGGAGGCGGAATCAGCCCCAGCATTTT.

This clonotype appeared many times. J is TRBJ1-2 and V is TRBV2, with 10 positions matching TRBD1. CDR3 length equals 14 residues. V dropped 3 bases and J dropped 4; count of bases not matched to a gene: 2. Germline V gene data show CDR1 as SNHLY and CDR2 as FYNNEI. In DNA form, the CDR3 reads TGTGCCAGCAGTGAGGGACAGGGGAGCTATGGCTACACCTTC. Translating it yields CASSEGQGSYGYTF.

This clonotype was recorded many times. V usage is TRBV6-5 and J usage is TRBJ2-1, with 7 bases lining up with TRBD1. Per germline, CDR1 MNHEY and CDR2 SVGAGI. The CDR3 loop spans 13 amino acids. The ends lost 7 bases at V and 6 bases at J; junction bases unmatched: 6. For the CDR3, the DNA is TGTGCCAGCACCTTGCCAGGGGGCAATGAGCAGTTCTTC. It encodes CASTLPGGNEQFF.

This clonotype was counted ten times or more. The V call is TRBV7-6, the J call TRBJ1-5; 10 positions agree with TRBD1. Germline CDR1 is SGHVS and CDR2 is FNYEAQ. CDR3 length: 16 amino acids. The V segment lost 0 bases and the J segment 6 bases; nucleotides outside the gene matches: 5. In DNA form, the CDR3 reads TGTGCCAGCAGCTTAGCCAGACAGGGGGCAATTCAGCCCCAGCATTTT. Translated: CASSLARQGAIQPQHF.

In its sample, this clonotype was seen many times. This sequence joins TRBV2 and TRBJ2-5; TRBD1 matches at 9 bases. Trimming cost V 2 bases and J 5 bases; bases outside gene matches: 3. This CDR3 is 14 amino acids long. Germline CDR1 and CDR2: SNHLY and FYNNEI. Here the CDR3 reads CASSETGGGETQYF. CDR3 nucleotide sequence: TGTGCCAGCAGTGAAACAGGGGGCGGCGAGACCCAGTACTTC.